The sequence of this TCR beta chain was determined in a study of shared clonotypes between healthy human individuals (dated by TCRdb to 2020 to 2021). As for the study more broadly: A couple of women and a few men aged 18 to 49 years were included in the cohort. Libraries were prepared and TCR repertoires were sequenced by different laboratories using diverse techniques, in order to increase sequencing depth and limit assay-specific biases. For each donor, three plates each were used for CD4 naive and CD4 memory, two plates were used for CD8 naive, and one plate was used for CD8 memory. Per donor, leukapheresis produced somewhere between about 0.94 and 9.5 billion PBMCs. To estimate repertoire size and how much clonotypes are shared between individuals, the study performed deep sequencing of blood TCR repertoires from roughly five healthy adults. Study-wide findings and limitations: Naive subsets generally had larger estimated clonotype richness than memory subsets did. Pairwise subsampling led to the expectation that sequencing depth would affect the degree of clonotype sharing among donors. Even with the large sequencing depth, rarefaction of the sorted-subset datasets indicated that sequencing was incomplete. Compared with non-shared clonotypes, the clonotypes found in all four sorted-subset donors had higher generation probabilities. Sharing across four donors was observed for around 5% of naive CD4, 3.5% of naive CD8, about 2.5% of memory CD4, and roughly 0.4% of memory CD8 clonotypes. Because the study included only a small number of donors, the genetic and exposure-history diversity represented was limited. Sampling was restricted to blood, and TCR repertoires in tissue are likely to differ from TCR repertoires in blood.

Donors were healthy HIV-negative adults with no recently reported acute infections or vaccinations. Every donor was a Caucasian adult residing in Nashville, Tennessee, USA. Magnetic negative selection was used to enrich CD4+ T cells, after which naive cells were positively selected on CD45RA and the negative fraction became the memory subset. Blood was obtained by leukapheresis, after which PBMCs were separated by Ficoll-Histopaque density gradient centrifugation and cryopreserved in liquid nitrogen vapor phase. Analytical flow cytometry was used to check the purity and quantity of every magnetically sorted T cell population. From each sorted fraction, genomic DNA was isolated and quantified by UV absorbance on a Nanodrop 2000c. Using the deep immunoSEQ assay, TCR CDR3 regions were amplified from genomic DNA by multiplex PCR. Extracted genomic DNA from each cell subset was spread evenly across all wells of several immunoSEQ 96-well plates, with each plate serving as a replicate. For sorted subsets, roughly 0.2 ug genomic DNA, equal to about 30,000 T cell genomes, was loaded into each replicate PCR. Purified libraries were measured with a Qubit 3.0 fluorometer, size-checked on a Bioanalyzer 2100, and measured again with the KAPA Library Quantification kit. Every immunoSEQ 96-well plate was sequenced on a separate single-read 150-cycle Illumina NextSeq 550 flow cell. In the paper's pipeline: Because the immunoSEQ output included only junctional sequences and no quality scores, the filtering could not be the same as the filtering used for full-length reads. To assign V/J genes and CDR3, sequences were annotated against IMGT germline references using PyIR, a Python wrapper for IgBLAST v1.9. Any read was removed if the V/J assignment was weak (E-value above 1e-6), the CDR3 was missing, or the read contained stop codons, out-of-frame junctions, or ambiguous translated residues. V3J clonotypes were defined as sequences sharing an identical inferred V gene, J gene, and CDR3 amino acid sequence. To compute the percentage overlap between repertoires, the number of shared unique clonotypes was divided by the size of the smaller repertoire. Repertoire richness was assessed with RTK rarefaction, the Chao1 estimator, and Recon v2.1 estimates of unobserved clonotypes. Generation probabilities for all TCRbeta clonotypes obtained by the gDNA method from four donors were computed using OLGA. TCRdb limited this immuneACCESS table to in-frame rearrangements with V and J called. A share of clones is missing; checked studies link under half to unresolved V genes, and the rest is unexplained. That table supplies the V and J calls and clone size; D and trimming were determined from the DNA. Across this sample there are 2 million to 3 million clones, with approximately 90% seen only once. The leading ten clones occupy over 0.12% of the sample.

Worth noting for this clone: It lacks a known antigen. Base qualities are not recorded, but no much larger clone differs from it by a single base.

Input material: naive CD4+ T cells sorted from blood. The sample's cell subset or site, from its label and the paper: CD45RA+ positively selected. This clonotype was sampled from a man between 18 and 29 years old in good health.

The nucleotide sequence is TGTGCCATCAGTGAACTAGCCTCTTCCCCCTACGAGCAGTACTTC. Protein translation: CAISELASSPYEQYF. The receptor chain draws on TRBV10-3 and TRBJ2-7; the D region possibly corresponds to TRBD2 (6 bases align). Per the germline V gene, ENHRY is the CDR1 and SYGVKD is the CDR2. Reading from cysteine to phenylalanine, the CDR3 counts 15 amino acids. Only the CDR3 DNA is retained, 45 bases long and in frame from the first base. Trimming removed 3 bases from V and 2 bases from J, leaving 14 bases between the germline ends.